The sequence of this TCR beta chain was determined in a study of human T cells and chemical hapten exposure. In the study overall: Alopecia areata, totalis or universalis affected patients who were mostly female. Across samples, TCR yields varied, mostly owing to small differences in pooled library volumes.

The CDR3 contains 12 residues. CDR1 is SQVTM and CDR2 is ANQGSEA in the germline V gene. V shed 6 bases and J shed 1 base, with 8 bases lying between them. In the library, unique molecular identifiers were attached to individual cDNA molecules. TCRdb called the RACE reads again in MiXCR, with one record for every CDR3 protein. This sample yields 180,000 or so distinct CDR3 sequences, of which 20% to 25% are seen a single time; roughly 2.4% belongs to the top ten. This clonotype came up a few times. Time point given: patch test 3, about 24 weeks after DPC sensitization. Treatment of the sample: therapeutic diphenylcyclopropenone sensitization with weekly scalp DPC.

This chain connects TRBV29-1 to TRBJ2-3; weak D call: TRBD2 (6 bases). Sequenced here: whole blood, sampled in connection with sensitization to the hapten diphenylcyclopropenone (DPC). The receptor was isolated from a woman aged 40 to 50 with alopecia areata. Some clones in this sample may be carry-over from other donors' samples. The CDR3 spells CSVASGTDTQYF. The CDR3 DNA is TGCAGCGTCGCTAGCGGCACAGATACGCAGTATTTT.